A selection of T cell receptor beta chains follows, all from one sample in a study of beta chain features in type 1 diabetes. Profiled with immunoSEQ multiplex PCR; TCRdb holds only in-frame clones, not every one. This sample has 130,000 to 150,000 clones; around 51% occur once, and the top ten carry roughly 0.4%. The sequenced sample was Tregs from blood. The receptors come from a man younger than 30 in good health. The CDR3 runs from the conserved cysteine through the conserved F or W. The order of the fields is V gene, J gene, clone size, D gene, CDR3 DNA, CDR3 protein. The D gene is left open where the match is weak. Clone size is shown for a subset of rows, as once, few, many or a class of expanded clone.

V: TRBV7-9; J: TRBJ1-6; size: few; D: NA; DNA: TGTGCCAGCAGCTTGGGGGGGGGCTCCTATAATTCACCCCTCCACTTT; CDR3: CASSLGGGSYNSPLHF
V: TRBV6-5; J: TRBJ2-5; size: NA; D: NA; DNA: TGTGCCAGCAGTCCCGGCGGGACCCAGTACTTC; CDR3: CASSPGGTQYF
V: TRBV29-1; J: TRBJ2-7; size: few; D: NA; DNA: TGCAGCGTTGAAGGGTATTGGTCAGGGGACCCCTACGAGCAGTACTTC; CDR3: CSVEGYWSGDPYEQYF
V: TRBV28; J: TRBJ1-1; size: few; D: TRBD1; DNA: TGTGCCAGCAGCTCCCTGGGACAGGTTTGGAACACTGAAGCTTTCTTT; CDR3: CASSSLGQVWNTEAFF
V: TRBV27; J: TRBJ2-7; size: NA; D: TRBD1; DNA: TGTGCCAGCAGTGCCAAGACAGGGATAGCTCCCTACGAGCAGTACTTC; CDR3: CASSAKTGIAPYEQYF
V: TRBV4-1; J: TRBJ1-4; size: NA; D: NA; DNA: TGCGCCAGCAGCCAAGATAGAGGCAGGGGTGGTGAAAAACTGTTTTTT; CDR3: CASSQDRGRGGEKLFF
V: TRBV30; J: TRBJ2-1; size: NA; D: TRBD1; DNA: TGTGCCTGGACCCAGGGGGTGAGTACAGCAGAGCAGTTCTTC; CDR3: CAWTQGVSTAEQFF
V: TRBV7-8; J: TRBJ1-2; size: NA; D: TRBD1; DNA: TGTGCCAGCAGCTTAGCCGGGACAGGGGTAACCTACACCTTC; CDR3: CASSLAGTGVTYTF
V: TRBV7-3; J: TRBJ2-2; size: NA; D: NA; DNA: TGTGCCAGCAGCTTAGGAGGGACCGGGGAGCTGTTTTTT; CDR3: CASSLGGTGELFF
V: TRBV7-9; J: TRBJ2-3; size: NA; D: TRBD2; DNA: TGTGCCAGCAGCTTCGGACTAGCGGTCTTAGGGGATACGCAGTATTTT; CDR3: CASSFGLAVLGDTQYF
V: TRBV2; J: TRBJ2-4; size: once; D: NA; DNA: TGTGCCAGCAGTGGAGGGGGTCCCGCCAAAAACATTCAGTACTTC; CDR3: CASSGGGPAKNIQYF
V: TRBV5-1; J: TRBJ2-5; size: NA; D: NA; DNA: TGCGCCAGCAGCTTTTCGGGGTTCAGGCAAGAGACCCAGTACTTC; CDR3: CASSFSGFRQETQYF
V: TRBV28; J: TRBJ2-5; size: once; D: NA; DNA: TGTGCCAGCGCCAGGGGGGTAAGGGAGACCCAGTACTTC; CDR3: CASARGVRETQYF
V: TRBV7-8; J: TRBJ2-7; size: NA; D: NA; DNA: TGTGCCAGCAGCCCCAGGGGTTACGAGCAGTACTTC; CDR3: CASSPRGYEQYF
V: TRBV29-1; J: TRBJ2-7; size: NA; D: TRBD1; DNA: TGCAGCGTTGGTACAGGGGGCGAGCAGTACTTC; CDR3: CSVGTGGEQYF
V: TRBV4-2; J: TRBJ1-1; size: few; D: NA; DNA: TGTGCCAGCAGCCCCTTCGGACAGAGGAACACTGAAGCTTTCTTT; CDR3: CASSPFGQRNTEAFF
V: TRBV6-1; J: TRBJ1-1; size: NA; D: NA; DNA: TGTGCCAGCAGTGAAGTATCTTCCAGGCCGAACACTGAAGCTTTCTTT; CDR3: CASSEVSSRPNTEAFF
V: TRBV7-2; J: TRBJ2-7; size: few; D: TRBD1; DNA: TGTGCCAGCAGCCGGGGGGTGGTGGGGACAGGGTCCTTCGAGCAGTACTTC; CDR3: CASSRGVVGTGSFEQYF
V: TRBV28; J: TRBJ1-2; size: NA; D: TRBD1; DNA: TGTGCCAGCAGCCGACAGGGCGGGGATGGCTACACCTTC; CDR3: CASSRQGGDGYTF
V: TRBV7-3; J: TRBJ2-3; size: NA; D: TRBD2; DNA: TGTGCCAGCAGCTTATCAGTGGCTAGCGGGAGCGATACGCAGTATTTT; CDR3: CASSLSVASGSDTQYF
V: TRBV27; J: TRBJ2-4; size: NA; D: NA; DNA: TGTGCCAGCAGTTTACCACAACAGGGAGTGGGGTTAGCCAAAAACATTCAGTACTTC; CDR3: CASSLPQQGVGLAKNIQYF
V: TRBV4-1; J: TRBJ2-3; size: NA; D: NA; DNA: TGCGCCAGCAGCCGATCGGCAGGGGACACAGATACGCAGTATTTT; CDR3: CASSRSAGDTDTQYF
V: TRBV7-2; J: TRBJ1-1; size: NA; D: NA; DNA: TGTGCCAGCAGCTTAGTTTACAGGGTGGACACTGAAGCTTTCTTT; CDR3: CASSLVYRVDTEAFF
V: TRBV15; J: TRBJ1-5; size: NA; D: NA; DNA: TGTGCCACCAGCAGAACCATCGACAGCTATAGCAATCAGCCCCAGCATTTT; CDR3: CATSRTIDSYSNQPQHF
V: TRBV7-3; J: TRBJ2-1; size: NA; D: NA; DNA: TGTGCCAGCAGCAGCTACTCCTACAATGAGCAGTTCTTC; CDR3: CASSSYSYNEQFF
V: TRBV10-3; J: TRBJ2-1; size: once; D: NA; DNA: TGTGCCACACAACCCGTAGCCAGGGGTTGGAATGAGCAGTTCTTC; CDR3: CATQPVARGWNEQFF
V: TRBV7-9; J: TRBJ2-4; size: many; D: NA; DNA: TGTGCCAGCAGCTTAAGGCCCCACAGCGGAGCCAAAAACATTCAGTACTTC; CDR3: CASSLRPHSGAKNIQYF
V: TRBV5-1; J: TRBJ2-7; size: NA; D: NA; DNA: TGCGCCAGCAGCTTAACGACAGGAACCTACGAGCAGTACTTC; CDR3: CASSLTTGTYEQYF
V: TRBV27; J: TRBJ2-3; size: once; D: NA; DNA: TGTGCCAGCAGCCTCACAGATACGCAGTATTTT; CDR3: CASSLTDTQYF
V: TRBV29-1; J: TRBJ2-5; size: few; D: NA; DNA: TGCAGCGTTGTTTTCAGCCAAGAGACCCAGTACTTC; CDR3: CSVVFSQETQYF
V: TRBV6-6; J: TRBJ1-2; size: few; D: TRBD1; DNA: TGTGCCAGCAGTTGGACGGACAGGCCCTATGGCTACACCTTC; CDR3: CASSWTDRPYGYTF
V: TRBV5-1; J: TRBJ2-7; size: NA; D: NA; DNA: TGCGCCAGCAGCTTGGAACTAGCCGCCTACGAGCAGTACTTC; CDR3: CASSLELAAYEQYF
V: TRBV30; J: TRBJ2-7; size: NA; D: NA; DNA: TGTGCCTGGAGTGTACGGAGGACAGCTCCTTACGAGCAGTACTTC; CDR3: CAWSVRRTAPYEQYF
V: TRBV5-1; J: TRBJ1-1; size: NA; D: NA; DNA: TGCGCCAGCAGCTTCGGGGGTCGGAACACTGAAGCTTTCTTT; CDR3: CASSFGGRNTEAFF
V: TRBV7-9; J: TRBJ2-7; size: NA; D: NA; DNA: TGTGCCAGCAGCCTCCGACTAGGGCCAGTCTACGAGCAGTACTTC; CDR3: CASSLRLGPVYEQYF
V: TRBV19; J: TRBJ2-6; size: NA; D: NA; DNA: TGTGCCACAGAGGGAGGAAGTGCTGGGGCCAACGTCCTGACTTTC; CDR3: CATEGGSAGANVLTF
V: TRBV7-2; J: TRBJ2-5; size: NA; D: NA; DNA: TGTGCCAGCAGCTTAGCATCCCGGACTGAGGGGGAGCAGTACTTC; CDR3: CASSLASRTEGEQYF
V: TRBV9; J: TRBJ1-3; size: NA; D: NA; DNA: TGTGCCAGCAACCAGGACTCTGGAAACACCATATATTTT; CDR3: CASNQDSGNTIYF
V: TRBV5-6; J: TRBJ1-3; size: NA; D: NA; DNA: TGTGCCAGCAGCACGGGACTTCCTGGAAACACCATATATTTT; CDR3: CASSTGLPGNTIYF
V: TRBV30; J: TRBJ2-2; size: NA; D: NA; DNA: TGTGCCTGGACCCGGTACACCGGGGAGCTGTTTTTT; CDR3: CAWTRYTGELFF
V: TRBV5-4; J: TRBJ1-2; size: NA; D: NA; DNA: TGTGCCAGCAGCTTGGCCGCCAGGGAGGGAGGCTACACCTTC; CDR3: CASSLAAREGGYTF
V: TRBV5-6; J: TRBJ1-2; size: few; D: NA; DNA: TGTGCCAGCAGCTTGGCCCTCCAGGTTAACTATGGCTACACCTTC; CDR3: CASSLALQVNYGYTF
V: TRBV7-9; J: TRBJ1-1; size: NA; D: NA; DNA: TGTGCCAGCACCCTCAGCGCCACTGAAGCTTTCTTT; CDR3: CASTLSATEAFF
V: TRBV7-6; J: TRBJ1-6; size: once; D: NA; DNA: TGTGCCAGCAGCTTAGTGGCAGGGAATTCACCCCTCCACTTT; CDR3: CASSLVAGNSPLHF
V: TRBV7-3; J: TRBJ1-1; size: NA; D: NA; DNA: TGTGCCAGCAGCGACTTCACCTTGCCGAACGCCCACACTGAAGCTTTCTTT; CDR3: CASSDFTLPNAHTEAFF
V: TRBV11-2; J: TRBJ2-3; size: few; D: NA; DNA: TGTGCCAGCAGCAGGGGGGGTCGCACAGATACGCAGTATTTT; CDR3: CASSRGGRTDTQYF
V: TRBV5-1; J: TRBJ1-1; size: once; D: TRBD1; DNA: TGCGCCAGCAGCCGACAGGGGTACCCCTTGAACACTGAAGCTTTCTTT; CDR3: CASSRQGYPLNTEAFF
V: TRBV29-1; J: TRBJ2-1; size: NA; D: TRBD1; DNA: TGCAGCGTCGTCGGAGCAAAGACAGGGAACTACAATGAGCAGTTCTTC; CDR3: CSVVGAKTGNYNEQFF
V: TRBV7-9; J: TRBJ1-2; size: NA; D: NA; DNA: TGTGCCAGCAGCATCCGAGGGAGGGGTCGGCGTTATGGCTACACCTTC; CDR3: CASSIRGRGRRYGYTF
V: TRBV5-1; J: TRBJ2-3; size: once; D: TRBD2; DNA: TGCGCCAGCAGCTCCGGGACTAGTCTTTCAGATACGCAGTATTTT; CDR3: CASSSGTSLSDTQYF
V: TRBV18; J: TRBJ1-1; size: NA; D: NA; DNA: TGTGCCAGCTCACCACGTGAAGGGGTGAACACTGAAGCTTTCTTT; CDR3: CASSPREGVNTEAFF